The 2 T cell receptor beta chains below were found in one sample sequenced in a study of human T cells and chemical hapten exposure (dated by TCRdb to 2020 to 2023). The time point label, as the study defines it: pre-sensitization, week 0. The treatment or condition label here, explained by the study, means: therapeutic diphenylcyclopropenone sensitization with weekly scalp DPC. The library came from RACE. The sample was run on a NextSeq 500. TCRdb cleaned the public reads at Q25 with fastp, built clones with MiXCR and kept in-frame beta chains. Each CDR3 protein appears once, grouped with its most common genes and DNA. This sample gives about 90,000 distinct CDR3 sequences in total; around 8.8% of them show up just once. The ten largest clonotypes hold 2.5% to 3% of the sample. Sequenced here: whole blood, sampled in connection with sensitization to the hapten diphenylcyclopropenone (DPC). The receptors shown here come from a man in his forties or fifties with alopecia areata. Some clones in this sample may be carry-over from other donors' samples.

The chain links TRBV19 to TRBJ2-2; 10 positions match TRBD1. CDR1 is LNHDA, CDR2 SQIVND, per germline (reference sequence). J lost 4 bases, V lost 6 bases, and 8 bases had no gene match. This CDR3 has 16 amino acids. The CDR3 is CASSPRTGGGTGELFF. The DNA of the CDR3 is TGTGCCAGTAGCCCCCGGACAGGGGGTGGCACCGGGGAGCTGTTTTTT.

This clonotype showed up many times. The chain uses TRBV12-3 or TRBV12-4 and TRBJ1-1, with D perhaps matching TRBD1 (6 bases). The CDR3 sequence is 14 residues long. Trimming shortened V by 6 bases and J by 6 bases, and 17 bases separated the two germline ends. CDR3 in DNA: TGTGCCAGCAGCCCCGGACAGTCGGTTGCTGAAGCTTTCTTT. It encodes CASSPGQSVAEAFF.